This T cell receptor (beta chain) comes out of a study of cytomegalovirus exposure and HLA in healthy donors. Overall study results and limits: Excluded: some indistinguishable V segments such as TRBV6-2 and TRBV6-3. Reportedly, HLA-A and HLA-B alleles of most subjects were accurately predicted from TCR beta. At a 0.05 false discovery rate, a later analysis found around 15,000 TCR beta sequences to be associated with HLA alleles.

The V end lost 5 bases, the J end lost 4 bases, and 11 bases lay between the germline ends. The CDR3 contains 13 residues. Germline V gives CDR1 LNHDA, CDR2 SQIVND (reference sequence). About this clone: Its antigen remains unknown.

The primer mix had 60 Vbeta and 13 Jbeta primers. The assay was immunoSEQ multiplex PCR, and TCRdb's table has in-frame clones only and misses some. Of about 82,000 clones in the sample, approximately 70% were seen once. The sample was PBMCs. This sequence originates from a man aged 60 to 75 in good health and CMV-seronegative. This chain connects TRBV19 to TRBJ1-1; no firm D call. The CDR3 nucleotides are TGTGCCAGTAGTTCCCAGGTTTCCACTGAAGCTTTCTTT. Translated, it gives CASSSQVSTEAFF.